This TCR beta chain was observed in a study of a mutant IDH1 vaccine in newly diagnosed glioma. In regard to this clone: The target antigen is unknown.

The time point is: week 11, during vaccination. In the vaccine, a single dose held 300 ug of the mutant IDH1 20-mer peptide, along with topical imiquimod. Here immunoSEQ multiplex PCR was the method, and the copy in TCRdb shows in-frame clones only, minus some. This table holds fewer than 65,000 clones, over 70% found once. There are 15 residues in the CDR3. The germline V gene encodes CDR1 SGHRS and CDR2 YFSETQ. V lost 0 bases, J lost 5 bases, and 4 bases stayed unmatched. V is TRBV5-1 and J is TRBJ2-2; 7 bases line up with TRBD2. Specimen: PBMCs, collected from a glioma patient whose treatment included an IDH1 peptide vaccine. The origin of this receptor is a man aged 45 to 65 with glioma. The CDR3 spells CASSLGSGETGELFF. The CDR3 DNA follows: TGCGCCAGCAGCTTGGGGAGCGGGGAGACCGGGGAGCTGTTTTTT.